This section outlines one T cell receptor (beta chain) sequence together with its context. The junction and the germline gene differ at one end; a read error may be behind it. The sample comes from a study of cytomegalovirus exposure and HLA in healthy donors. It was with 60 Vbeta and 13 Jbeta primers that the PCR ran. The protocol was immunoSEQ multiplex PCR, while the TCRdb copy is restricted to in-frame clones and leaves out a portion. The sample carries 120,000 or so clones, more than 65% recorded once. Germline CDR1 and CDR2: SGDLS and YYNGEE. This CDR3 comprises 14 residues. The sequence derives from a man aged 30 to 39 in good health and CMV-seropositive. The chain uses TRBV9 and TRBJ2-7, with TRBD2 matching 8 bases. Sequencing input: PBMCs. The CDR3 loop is CAGSVRGLAGEQYF. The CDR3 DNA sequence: TGTGCCGGCAGCGTGCGAGGACTAGCAGGCGAGCAGTACTTC.